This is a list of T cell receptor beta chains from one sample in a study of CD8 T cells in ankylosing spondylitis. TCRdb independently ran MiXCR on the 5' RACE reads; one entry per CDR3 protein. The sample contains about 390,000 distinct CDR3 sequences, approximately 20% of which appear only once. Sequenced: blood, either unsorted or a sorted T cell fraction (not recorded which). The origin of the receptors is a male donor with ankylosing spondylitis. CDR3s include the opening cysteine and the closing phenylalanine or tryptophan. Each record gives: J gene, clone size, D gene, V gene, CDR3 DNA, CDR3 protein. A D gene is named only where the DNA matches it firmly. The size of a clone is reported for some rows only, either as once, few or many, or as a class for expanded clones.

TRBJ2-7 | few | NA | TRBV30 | TGTGCCTGGAGAACGATCCTCGCGGGGTCCTACGAGCAGTACTTC | CAWRTILAGSYEQYF
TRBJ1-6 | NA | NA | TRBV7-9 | TGTGCCAGCAGCTTAGACACGCTTAATTCACCCCTCCACTTT | CASSLDTLNSPLHF
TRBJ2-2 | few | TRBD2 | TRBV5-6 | TGTGCCAGCAGCTCGGCCGGGGGGGCCGACACCGGGGAGCTGTTTTTT | CASSSAGGADTGELFF
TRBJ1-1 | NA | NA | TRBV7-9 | TGTGCCAGCAGCTTAGCGGGCAGGTCGATGATCGCTTTCTTT | CASSLAGRSMIAFF
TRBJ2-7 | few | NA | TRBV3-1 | TGTGCCAGCAGCCAAGAGGGGCAGGGCGGGAATCGGTACTTC | CASSQEGQGGNRYF
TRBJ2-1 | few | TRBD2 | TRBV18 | TGTGCCAGCTCACCACCTGTAGCGGGATGGAATGAGCAGTTCTTC | CASSPPVAGWNEQFF
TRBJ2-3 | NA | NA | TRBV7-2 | TGTGCCAGCAGCTACCGGAGTGGAGACACAGATACGCAGTATTTT | CASSYRSGDTDTQYF
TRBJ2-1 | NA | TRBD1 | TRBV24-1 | TGTGCCACCAGTCGACAGGGGACGGTTGAGCAGTTCTTC | CATSRQGTVEQFF
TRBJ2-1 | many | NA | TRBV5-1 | TGTGCCAGCAGCTTGGACAGCTACAATGAGCAGTTCTTC | CASSLDSYNEQFF
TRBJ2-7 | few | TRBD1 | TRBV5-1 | TGCGCCAGCAGCGTGGGGACAGGGGGTCTAGAGCAGTACTTC | CASSVGTGGLEQYF
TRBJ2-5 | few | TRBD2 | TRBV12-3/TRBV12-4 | TGTGCCAGCAGTAGAGGGACTAGCTTTGAGGAGACCCAGTACTTC | CASSRGTSFEETQYF
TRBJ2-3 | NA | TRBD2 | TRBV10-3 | TGTGCCATCAGCCCGGTGGCAACTAGCGGAGGGGCAGATACGCAGTATTTT | CAISPVATSGGADTQYF
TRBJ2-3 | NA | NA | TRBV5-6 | TGTGCCAGCAGCTTGGTAATCGAAGATACGCAGTATTTT | CASSLVIEDTQYF
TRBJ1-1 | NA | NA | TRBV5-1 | TGCGCCAGCAGCTCTAAGGGGGAGGAGAACACTGAAGCTTTCTTT | CASSSKGEENTEAFF
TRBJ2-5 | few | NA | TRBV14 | TGTGCCAGCAGCCAACTGGGGCAGCCGCAAGAGACCCAGTACTTC | CASSQLGQPQETQYF
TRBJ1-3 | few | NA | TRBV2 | TGTGCCAGCAGTGATATATACAGGCTCTCTGGAAACACCATATATTTT | CASSDIYRLSGNTIYF
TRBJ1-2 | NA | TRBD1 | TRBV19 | TGTGCCAGTAGCCCGGACAGGGTAGACTATGGCTACACCTTC | CASSPDRVDYGYTF
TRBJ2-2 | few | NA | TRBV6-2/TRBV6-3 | TGTGCCAGCAGTCGGACGGAGAACACCGGGGAGCTGTTTTTT | CASSRTENTGELFF
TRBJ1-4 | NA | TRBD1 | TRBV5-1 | TGCGCCAGCAGCCCGGACAGGGGGCGTCGTGAAAAACTGTTTTTT | CASSPDRGRREKLFF
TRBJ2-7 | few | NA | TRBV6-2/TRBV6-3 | TGTGCCAGCAGTCGACGGGAAACCTACGAGCAGTACTTC | CASSRRETYEQYF
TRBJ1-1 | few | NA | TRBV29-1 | TGCAGCGTTGATGAGGGGAACACTGAAGCTTTCTTT | CSVDEGNTEAFF
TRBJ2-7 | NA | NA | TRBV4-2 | TGTGCCAGCAGCCAAGAAGGGACAAGATCCCCCTTAGGCTACGAGCAGTACTTC | CASSQEGTRSPLGYEQYF
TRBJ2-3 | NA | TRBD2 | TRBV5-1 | TGCGCCAGCAGCTGGGGACTAGCGGGAGATACGCAGTATTTT | CASSWGLAGDTQYF
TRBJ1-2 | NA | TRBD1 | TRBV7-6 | TGTGCCAGCAGCTTATTGGGGCAGGGGGCCTATGGCTACACCTTC | CASSLLGQGAYGYTF
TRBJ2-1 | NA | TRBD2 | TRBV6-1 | TGTGCCAGCAGACTAGCGGGCCCGGCACCATACAATGAGCAGTTCTTC | CASRLAGPAPYNEQFF
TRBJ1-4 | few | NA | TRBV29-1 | TGCAGCGTTGAAGGGTTGGGTGAAAAACTGTTTTTT | CSVEGLGEKLFF
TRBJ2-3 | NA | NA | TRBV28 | TGTGCCAGCAGTTTCCCCGACGTGCAAGATACGCAGTATTTT | CASSFPDVQDTQYF
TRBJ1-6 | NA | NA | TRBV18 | TGTGCCAGCTCACCACGGGAGAGAAATTCACCCCTCCACTTT | CASSPRERNSPLHF
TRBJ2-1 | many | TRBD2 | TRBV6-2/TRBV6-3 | TGTGCCAGCAGTTACCCTCCTTTTGTCCAGCGGGACTACAATGAGCAGTTCTTC | CASSYPPFVQRDYNEQFF
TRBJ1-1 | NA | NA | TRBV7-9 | TGTGCCAGCAGCTTAGTTCTGCTGGCAAACACTGAAGCTTTCTTT | CASSLVLLANTEAFF
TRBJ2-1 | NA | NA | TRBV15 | TGTGCCACCAGCAGGGGAGGCACTGAGCAGTTCTTC | CATSRGGTEQFF
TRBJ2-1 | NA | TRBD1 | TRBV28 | TGTGCCAGCGGACAGGGGGCCTCCTACAATGAGCAGTTCTTC | CASGQGASYNEQFF
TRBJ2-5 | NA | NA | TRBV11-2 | TGTGCCAGCAGCCGAATTGGACCGGATGGATTGGAGACCCAGTACTTC | CASSRIGPDGLETQYF
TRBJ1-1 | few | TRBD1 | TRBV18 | TGTGCCAGCTCACCGACAGGGAGGGACACTGAAGCTTTCTTT | CASSPTGRDTEAFF
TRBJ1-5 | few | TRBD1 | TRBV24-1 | TGTGCCACCAGTGACACCCGGGACAGGGGGCTCTGGAGCAATCAGCCCCAGCATTTT | CATSDTRDRGLWSNQPQHF
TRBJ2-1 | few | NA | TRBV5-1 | TGCGCCAGCAGCCCCGGCCTAACGAGGGTCCATGAGCAGTTCTTC | CASSPGLTRVHEQFF